This TCR beta chain appears in the sequencing data of a study of blood T cell repertoires in COVID-19 (TCRdb year 2020). Looking at the study overall: Samples covering the acute and convalescent phases of COVID-19 were provided by collaborators in the United States, Italy and Spain. The material from the prospective study consisted of cDNA or gDNA derived from T cells, B-cell-depleted T cells, or PBMCs. The dataset comprised deeply sampled blood TCRbeta repertoires from subjects exposed to, actively infected with, or recovered from COVID-19. A freely available public database, intended as a resource for researchers studying the immune response to SARS-CoV-2, is where the repertoires were released. The samples were drawn from the first 160 participants of the ongoing ImmuneRACE study and from 1,254 subjects provided by 6 global collaborators. Sample metadata almost always included a de-identified subject ID, COVID-19 status, age in years and sex. Where available, HLA class I and class II types were obtained from metadata supplied by the sample provider rather than from assay-based typing.

TCRbeta CDR3 regions were amplified from genomic DNA using the immunoSEQ Assay, a bias-controlled multiplex PCR. From the authors' description of their analysis: The number of nucleated cells in each sample was estimated from the amplification of reference gene primers within the assay. To quantify the absolute abundance of each unique TCRbeta CDR3 rearrangement, sequence reads were collapsed and filtered. For each sample, productive Simpson clonality was calculated as the square root of Simpson's diversity index across productive rearrangements. Here the immuneACCESS table is served through TCRdb, limited to in-frame sequences with V and J called. Missing clones are a known gap in these copies; in checked studies unresolved V genes cover under half, and the rest lacks a known reason. V, J and clone size reflect that table, while D and trimming were determined from the DNA. The sample table contains some 98,000 clones; only one count was recorded for roughly 80% of them. Jointly, the top ten make up around 20% of the sample.

Points the paper makes about the study in general: How much clinical and demographic metadata was included differed by source and by participant, and the metadata was provided uncurated.

V is cut by 3 bases and J by 14 bases, and the space between the germline ends is 14 bases. The cysteine opens and the phenylalanine closes a CDR3 of 13 amino acids. Just the 39-base CDR3 DNA is kept, in frame starting at base 1. Via the germline V gene, CDR1 is KGHSH and CDR2 LQKENI. Notes on this clone: Its antigen has not been determined. No qualities accompany the bases; no much larger clone lies one base away.

Whole blood was collected in K2EDTA tubes by collaborating institutions according to the institutions' own protocols. For TCRbeta analysis, collaborators shipped samples as frozen whole blood, isolated PBMCs, or DNA extracted from either of those sample types. This sequence originates from a human donor in a cohort sampled during active COVID-19. Here the chain combines TRBV18 and TRBJ1-6; a tentative D call is TRBD1 (5 bases match). Specimen: peripheral blood. The DNA sequence reads TGTGCCAGCTCACCGGGGGAGGGTGGTACCCTCCACTTT. This translates into CASSPGEGGTLHF.